The clone carrying this T cell receptor (beta chain) was detected once. Original data processing: Amplified reference gene primers provided the basis for estimating nucleated cell counts. Sequencing was performed with immunoSEQ multiplex PCR; in TCRdb, only in-frame clones are kept and a portion is missing. V, J and clone size are taken as reported in that table, and D and trimming were inferred from the DNA itself. The data show about 34,000 clones, with roughly 80% seen just once and roughly 7.5% held by the top ten. The data are from a study of blood T cell repertoires in COVID-19. About the research overall: PBMCs, B-cell-depleted T cells, or T cells were the source of the cDNA or gDNA that made up the material.

Germline loops: CDR1 SGHVS, CDR2 FQNEAQ. Trimming cost V 2 bases and J 2 bases; bases outside gene matches: 10. The CDR3 extends over 18 amino acids. The chain joins TRBV7-8 to TRBJ2-5; 11 nucleotides match TRBD2. The clonotype was recovered from a woman aged 55-70 years with acute or convalescent COVID-19. The sample was peripheral blood. CDR3 amino acids: CASSLNLAGGSIQETQYF. As DNA, the CDR3 is TGTGCCAGCAGCTTAAATCTAGCGGGGGGCTCTATTCAAGAGACCCAGTACTTC.